This is a list of T cell receptor beta chains from one sample in a study of blood T cells in healthy people across ages. MiXCR was run by TCRdb on the 5' RACE reads, yielding one entry per CDR3 protein. The sample consists of around 1.7 million distinct CDR3 sequences, about 28% of them appearing once. The sample was blood. All receptors derive from a young woman in good health. Each CDR3 is given without its conserved first and last residue. Fields, in order: V gene, J gene, CDR3 length, CDR3 protein.

v_call: TRBV28; j_call: .; cdr3_length: 11; cdr3_aa: ASRSSANHEQY
v_call: TRBV7-3; j_call: TRBJ2-2; cdr3_length: 11; cdr3_aa: ASSSLGDGELF
v_call: TRBV5-5; j_call: TRBJ2-5; cdr3_length: 11; cdr3_aa: ASSLDSFETQY
v_call: TRBV20-1; j_call: TRBJ2-6; cdr3_length: 12; cdr3_aa: SASRQAGANVLT
v_call: TRBV6-6; j_call: TRBJ2-4; cdr3_length: 12; cdr3_aa: ASGSGDSYNEQY
v_call: TRBV6-4; j_call: TRBJ2-1; cdr3_length: 11; cdr3_aa: ASSGELCNEQF
v_call: TRBV20-1; j_call: TRBJ1-5; cdr3_length: 13; cdr3_aa: SAANRGHFNQPQH
v_call: TRBV10-2; j_call: TRBJ1-4; cdr3_length: 13; cdr3_aa: ASRDRDSTNEKLF
v_call: TRBV3-1; j_call: TRBJ2-2; cdr3_length: 14; cdr3_aa: ASSQSGFPHTGELF
v_call: TRBV6-6; j_call: TRBJ2-3; cdr3_length: 12; cdr3_aa: ASLRGSGTDTQY
v_call: TRBV5-1; j_call: TRBJ2-5; cdr3_length: 13; cdr3_aa: ASSLNLAGCNEQY
v_call: TRBV7-2; j_call: TRBJ1-1; cdr3_length: 12; cdr3_aa: ASSQQLGGTEAF
v_call: TRBV7-3; j_call: TRBJ2-1; cdr3_length: 15; cdr3_aa: ASSLTRDTGPENEQF
v_call: TRBV18; j_call: TRBJ2-5; cdr3_length: 13; cdr3_aa: ASSQNGGIQETQY
v_call: TRBV20-1; j_call: TRBJ2-3; cdr3_length: 11; cdr3_aa: SASPTSPPTQY
v_call: TRBV20-1; j_call: TRBJ1-2; cdr3_length: 12; cdr3_aa: SAREGMTNYGYT